The present TCR beta chain was sequenced within a study of CD8+ T cells in alopecia areata (dated by TCRdb to 2016 to 2019). Some background on the complete study: The treated patients, all with moderate-to-severe alopecia areata, were enrolled in an open-label pilot trial of oral tofacitinib given at 5 to 10 mg twice daily. Tofacitinib was given for 6 to 18 months, followed by 6 months of follow-up off drug to assess delayed response and recurrence. For the treated patients, the SALT score, which quantifies what percentage of scalp surface area is affected, served as the measure of disease severity. High-throughput TCRbeta sequencing was used to examine T cell clonal expansion in alopecia areata in both the C3H/HeJ mouse model and human patients. Human TCRbeta sequencing covered scalp tissue and sorted CD4+ and CD8+ peripheral blood T cells from patchy and totalis/universalis alopecia areata patients and healthy controls. Biopsies were taken from tofacitinib-treated patients at baseline and again at 4 and 24 weeks into treatment, and several of those patients also had a later scalp biopsy. Scalp clonality was compared among normal scalp (n=4), patchy alopecia areata scalp (n=8), and alopecia totalis/universalis scalp (n=8). The RNA source kit depended on sample type: the PAXgene miRNA kit for fixed scalp, the miRNeasy kit for PBMCs, and the RNeasy kit for mouse skin. TCRbeta CDR3 regions were amplified by immunoSEQ multiplex PCR with 35 Vbeta forward and 13 Jbeta reverse primers. What the authors observed across the whole study: Resident alphabeta T cells in normal human skin are also sequenced, complicating scalp TCR repertoire analysis, unlike mouse skin dominated by gammadelta T cells. TCR sequences shared between patients were less clear than in mice, possibly partly because of HLA diversity in the patient population. During tofacitinib treatment, many expanded lesional clones remained in scalp and blood, and this persistence may partly explain relapse after treatment is stopped. Lesional scalp, especially in alopecia totalis/universalis, showed higher clonality and more expanded CD8+ clones than normal scalp, suggesting antigenic drive. Because the treated cohort was small and had just a single nonresponder, larger studies are needed to establish links between baseline CD8+ expansion and response. Scalp clonality and the number of expanded CD8+ clones among the top 100 scalp clones were significantly decreased by tofacitinib.

Trimming removed 0 bases from V and 6 bases from J; the gene matches leave 15 bases unexplained. CDR1 LGHNA and CDR2 YSLEER were looked up in the germline V gene. The CDR3 runs 19 amino acids, cysteine and phenylalanine included. Just the 57-base CDR3 DNA is kept, in frame starting at base 1. Sample time point, as interpreted from the label and publication: 4 weeks on oral tofacitinib. What the treatment or condition label conveys for this sample: oral pan-JAK inhibitor, 5-10 mg twice daily. Lesional scalp punch biopsies and peripheral blood were obtained from alopecia areata patients. PBMCs were isolated by density centrifugation and stained for CD3, CD4 and CD8, and CD4+ and CD8+ T cells were sorted on a FACSAria. The library was built by means of the immunoSEQ multiplex PCR assay. RNA was extracted from all samples and reverse transcribed into cDNA, which served as template for TCR sequencing. SuperScript III was used to make first-strand cDNA, primed with a 2:1 mix of oligo-dT and random hexamers. A synthetic immune receptor repertoire was used to gauge amplification bias, and whatever bias remained was removed computationally. On the authors' methods: Raw reads were preprocessed to remove errors, and CDR3 was defined by IMGT conventions from the conserved cysteine to phenylalanine. To get clonality, Shannon entropy was normalized by log2 of the number of productive unique TCRs and the result was subtracted from 1. CD4 or CD8 identity of scalp clones was inferred by cross-referencing scalp TCRbeta sequences with sorted blood CD4 and CD8 repertoires. TCRdb retrieved this table from immuneACCESS and kept in-frame rearrangements only. Not all clones are present; in checked studies, unresolved V genes account for under half, and no reason is known for the remainder. V and J calls and clone size come straight from that table; D and trimming were deduced from the DNA. The sample table lists around 210,000 clones, 64% of them with a count of one. Roughly 4.2% of the sample is taken by the ten largest.

Details on this clone: The antigen it recognizes is unknown. No much larger clonotype is one base removed from it; base qualities were not supplied.

The clonotype originates from a human donor with alopecia areata. Rearrangement joined TRBV4-3 to TRBJ2-2; 8 bases in the middle match TRBD2. Sequenced here: CD4+ T cells sorted from blood, sampled at week 4, from a patient treated with tofacitinib. The DNA sequence is given as TGCGCCAGCAGCCAAGACCTTCTGGGGCCCGGGGGGGCCCCCGGGGAGCTGTTTTTT. Translated, it gives CASSQDLLGPGGAPGELFF.